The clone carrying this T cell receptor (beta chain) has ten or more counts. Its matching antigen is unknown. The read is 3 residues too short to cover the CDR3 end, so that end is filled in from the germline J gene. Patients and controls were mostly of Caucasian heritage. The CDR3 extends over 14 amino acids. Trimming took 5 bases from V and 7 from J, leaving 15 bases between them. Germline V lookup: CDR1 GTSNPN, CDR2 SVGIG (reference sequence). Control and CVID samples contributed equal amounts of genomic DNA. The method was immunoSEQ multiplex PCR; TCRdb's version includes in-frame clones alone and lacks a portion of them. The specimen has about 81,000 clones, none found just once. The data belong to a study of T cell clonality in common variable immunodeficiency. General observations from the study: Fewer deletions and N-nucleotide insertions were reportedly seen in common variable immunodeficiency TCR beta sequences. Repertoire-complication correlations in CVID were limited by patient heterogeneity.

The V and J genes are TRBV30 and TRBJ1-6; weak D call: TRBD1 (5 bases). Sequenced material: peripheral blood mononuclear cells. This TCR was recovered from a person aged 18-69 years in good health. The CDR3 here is CAWLQGLNNSPLHF. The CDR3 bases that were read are TGTGCCTGGCTGCAGGGACTTAACAATTCACCC.